The clone carrying this TCR beta chain was counted between two and nine times. The antigen remains unidentified. Because it lacks the conserved phenylalanine or tryptophan at the end, this CDR3 is likely a read error. The source material, RNA transcripts, was used to amplify TCR beta CDR3 regions. When the TCR CDR3 underwent first-round RT-PCR, the HTBI primer set was used. From the multiplex PCR reads, TCRdb called clonotypes with MiXCR, one entry per CDR3 protein. The data hold 560,000 or so distinct CDR3 sequences, with roughly 46% observed a single time. This CDR3 is built from 11 residues. Trimming removed 4 bases from V and 10 bases from J, with 11 bases in between. Germline lookup yields CDR1 DFQATT and CDR2 SNEGSKA (reference sequence). Together with thyroid ultrasound, orbital computed tomography, serum thyroxine and TRAb, clinical symptoms were used for diagnoses. This sample was taken from a study of T cells in Graves' hyperthyroidism and ophthalmopathy. Study-level results: The model's output predicted ophthalmopathy at a median of roughly seven months prior to onset. Most thyroid-expanded clonotypes above 0.001 were also found in blood.

Source material: peripheral blood or thyroid tissue (not recorded which). The V and J genes are TRBV20-1 and TRBJ1-5; no firm D call. This TCR came from a woman aged 18-29 years with Graves' hyperthyroidism. CDR3 DNA: TGCAGTGCTATGCGCGAGCCACCCCAGCATCTT. This translates into CSAMREPPQHL.